The rows below give T cell receptor beta chains drawn from one sample of a study of shared clonotypes between healthy human individuals. Only in-frame clones appear in the TCRdb table, and some are missing; sequencing was by immunoSEQ multiplex PCR. The table includes fewer than 3 million clones, under 95% detected once. Input material: naive CD4+ T cells from PBMCs. All receptors derive from a man between 18 and 35 years old in good health. Some clones in this sample may be carry-over from other donors' samples. CDR3s include the opening cysteine and the closing phenylalanine or tryptophan. Each record gives: CDR3 protein, CDR3 DNA, CDR3 length, V gene, clone size, D gene, J gene. A D gene is named only where the DNA matches it firmly. Part of the rows lack a size; the others show once, few, many or a class for expanded clones.

CDR3aa: CASRGTSGPGETQYF
CDR3nt: TGTGCCAGCAGGGGGACTAGCGGGCCGGGAGAGACCCAGTACTTC
len: 15
v_gene: TRBV6-1
abundance: NA
d_gene: TRBD2
j_gene: TRBJ2-5

CDR3aa: CASSQAGSYEQYF
CDR3nt: TGTGCCAGCAGCCAAGCGGGGTCCTACGAGCAGTACTTC
len: 13
v_gene: TRBV4-2
abundance: NA
d_gene: NA
j_gene: TRBJ2-7

CDR3aa: CSVDGQGARDTEAFF
CDR3nt: TGCAGCGTTGATGGTCAGGGGGCTCGGGACACTGAAGCTTTCTTT
len: 15
v_gene: TRBV29-1
abundance: few
d_gene: TRBD1
j_gene: TRBJ1-1

CDR3aa: CASSVVPQNTEAFF
CDR3nt: TGTGCCAGCAGCGTAGTGCCCCAAAACACTGAAGCTTTCTTT
len: 14
v_gene: TRBV9
abundance: NA
d_gene: NA
j_gene: TRBJ1-1

CDR3aa: CASSFPRSLRNTEAFF
CDR3nt: TGTGCCAGCAGTTTCCCACGAAGTCTGAGGAACACTGAAGCTTTCTTT
len: 16
v_gene: TRBV28
abundance: few
d_gene: NA
j_gene: TRBJ1-1

CDR3aa: CASSRTGANVLTF
CDR3nt: TGTGCCAGCAGTCGTACTGGGGCCAACGTCCTGACTTTC
len: 13
v_gene: TRBV6-6
abundance: NA
d_gene: NA
j_gene: TRBJ2-6

CDR3aa: CSVFMGALNTGELFF
CDR3nt: TGCAGCGTGTTCATGGGGGCACTGAACACCGGGGAGCTGTTTTTT
len: 15
v_gene: TRBV29-1
abundance: NA
d_gene: NA
j_gene: TRBJ2-2

CDR3aa: CASSATSGSYNEQFF
CDR3nt: TGTGCCAGCAGCGCAACTAGCGGGAGCTACAATGAGCAGTTCTTC
len: 15
v_gene: TRBV9
abundance: NA
d_gene: TRBD2
j_gene: TRBJ2-1

CDR3aa: CASSSDRGTEKLFF
CDR3nt: TGTGCCAGTAGTTCGGACAGGGGTACCGAAAAACTGTTTTTT
len: 14
v_gene: TRBV19
abundance: NA
d_gene: TRBD1
j_gene: TRBJ1-4

CDR3aa: CASTIEGTAYEQYF
CDR3nt: TGTGCCAGCACTATAGAGGGTACAGCCTACGAGCAGTACTTC
len: 14
v_gene: TRBV6-6
abundance: NA
d_gene: NA
j_gene: TRBJ2-7

CDR3aa: CASRPNRGETQYF
CDR3nt: TGTGCCAGCAGACCTAACAGGGGGGAGACCCAGTACTTC
len: 13
v_gene: TRBV7-9
abundance: NA
d_gene: TRBD1
j_gene: TRBJ2-5

CDR3aa: CASSTRQGQETQYF
CDR3nt: TGTGCCAGCAGCACCCGACAGGGCCAAGAGACCCAGTACTTC
len: 14
v_gene: TRBV28
abundance: NA
d_gene: TRBD1
j_gene: TRBJ2-5

CDR3aa: CASRPLTPTTGGGEQFF
CDR3nt: TGTGCCAGCAGACCCTTAACCCCGACGACAGGGGGGGGTGAGCAGTTCTTC
len: 17
v_gene: TRBV28
abundance: NA
d_gene: TRBD1
j_gene: TRBJ2-1

CDR3aa: CASIYSGRVTGELFF
CDR3nt: TGTGCCAGCATATACAGCGGGAGGGTCACCGGGGAGCTGTTTTTT
len: 15
v_gene: TRBV6-1
abundance: NA
d_gene: TRBD2
j_gene: TRBJ2-2

CDR3aa: CASSPPSASTDTQYF
CDR3nt: TGTGCCAGCTCACCACCGTCTGCTAGCACAGATACGCAGTATTTT
len: 15
v_gene: TRBV18
abundance: NA
d_gene: NA
j_gene: TRBJ2-3

CDR3aa: CASEQGNTEAFF
CDR3nt: TGTGCCAGCGAACAGGGGAACACTGAAGCTTTCTTT
len: 12
v_gene: TRBV6-6
abundance: NA
d_gene: NA
j_gene: TRBJ1-1

CDR3aa: CASSLYGQNTEAFF
CDR3nt: TGTGCCAGCAGCTTATACGGCCAGAACACTGAAGCTTTCTTT
len: 14
v_gene: TRBV7-6
abundance: NA
d_gene: NA
j_gene: TRBJ1-1

CDR3aa: CASSYSRNQPQHF
CDR3nt: TGTGCCAGCAGTTACTCCCGAAATCAGCCCCAGCATTTT
len: 13
v_gene: TRBV6-5
abundance: NA
d_gene: NA
j_gene: TRBJ1-5

CDR3aa: CASSVGGAAGNTIYF
CDR3nt: TGTGCCAGCAGCGTAGGAGGGGCAGCTGGAAACACCATATATTTT
len: 15
v_gene: TRBV9
abundance: NA
d_gene: NA
j_gene: TRBJ1-3

CDR3aa: CASSPGTSEAFF
CDR3nt: TGTGCCAGCAGCCCAGGGACCTCCGAAGCTTTCTTT
len: 12
v_gene: TRBV7-9
abundance: NA
d_gene: NA
j_gene: TRBJ1-1

CDR3aa: CASSLWTARAYEQYF
CDR3nt: TGTGCCAGCAGTTTATGGACTGCCCGAGCCTACGAGCAGTACTTC
len: 15
v_gene: TRBV27
abundance: NA
d_gene: NA
j_gene: TRBJ2-7

CDR3aa: CASSLESGSSYEQYF
CDR3nt: TGCGCCAGCAGCTTGGAGTCAGGGTCATCCTACGAGCAGTACTTC
len: 15
v_gene: TRBV5-1
abundance: NA
d_gene: NA
j_gene: TRBJ2-7